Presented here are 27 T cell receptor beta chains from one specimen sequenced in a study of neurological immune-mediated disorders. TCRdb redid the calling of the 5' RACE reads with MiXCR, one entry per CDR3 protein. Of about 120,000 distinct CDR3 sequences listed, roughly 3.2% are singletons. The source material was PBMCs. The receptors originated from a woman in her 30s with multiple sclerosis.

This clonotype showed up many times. CDR3 DNA sequence: TGCGCCAGCAGAGAACCGGGACACCTTAGATCTGGAAACACCATATATTTT. Translating gives CASREPGHLRSGNTIYF. The chain uses TRBV10-2 and TRBJ1-3, with D perhaps TRBD1 (6 bases). Germline V gene lookup returns CDR1 WSHSY and CDR2 SAAADI. This CDR3 comprises 17 residues. Trimming removed 6 bases at V and 1 base at J, with 19 bases between.

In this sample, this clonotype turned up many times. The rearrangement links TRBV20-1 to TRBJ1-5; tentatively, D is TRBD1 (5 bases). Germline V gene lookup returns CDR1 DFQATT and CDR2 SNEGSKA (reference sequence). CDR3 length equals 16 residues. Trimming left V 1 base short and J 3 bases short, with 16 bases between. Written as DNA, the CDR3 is TGCAGTGCTAGAGGTACAGGAGCCGTACTCAATCAGCCCCAGCATTTT. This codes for CSARGTGAVLNQPQHF.

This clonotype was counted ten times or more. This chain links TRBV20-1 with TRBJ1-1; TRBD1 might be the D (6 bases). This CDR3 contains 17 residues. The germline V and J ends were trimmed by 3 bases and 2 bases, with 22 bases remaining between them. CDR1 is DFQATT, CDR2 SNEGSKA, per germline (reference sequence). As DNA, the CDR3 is TGCAGTGCTAGGGGGGGGCAGGGTAGGGCCGTCAACACTGAAGCTTTCTTT. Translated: CSARGGQGRAVNTEAFF.

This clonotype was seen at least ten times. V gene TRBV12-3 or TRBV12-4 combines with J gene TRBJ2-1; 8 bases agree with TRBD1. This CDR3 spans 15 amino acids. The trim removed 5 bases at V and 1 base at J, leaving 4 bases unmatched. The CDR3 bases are TGTGCCAGCAGTAGCCGACAGGGGTCCTACAATGAGCAGTTCTTC. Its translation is CASSSRQGSYNEQFF.

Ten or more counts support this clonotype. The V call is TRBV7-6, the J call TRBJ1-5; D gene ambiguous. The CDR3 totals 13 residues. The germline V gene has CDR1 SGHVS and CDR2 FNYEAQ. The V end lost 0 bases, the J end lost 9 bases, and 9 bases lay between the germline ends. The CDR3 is CASSLAGDLPQHF. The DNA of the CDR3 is TGTGCCAGCAGCTTAGCTGGGGATTTGCCCCAGCATTTT. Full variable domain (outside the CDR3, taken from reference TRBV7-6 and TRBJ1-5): GAGVSQSPRYKVTKRGQDVALRCDPISGHVSLYWYRQALGQGPEFLTYFNYEAQQDKSGLPNDRFSAERPEGSISTLTIQRTEQRDSAMYRCASSLAGDLPQHFGDGTRLSIL.

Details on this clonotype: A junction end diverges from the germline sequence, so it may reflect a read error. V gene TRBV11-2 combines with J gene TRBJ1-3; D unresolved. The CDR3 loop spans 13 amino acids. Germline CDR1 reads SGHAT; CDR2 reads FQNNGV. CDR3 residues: CASSYQTGKTIYF. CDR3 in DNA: TGTGCCAGCAGCTATCAGACTGGAAAAACCATATATTTT.

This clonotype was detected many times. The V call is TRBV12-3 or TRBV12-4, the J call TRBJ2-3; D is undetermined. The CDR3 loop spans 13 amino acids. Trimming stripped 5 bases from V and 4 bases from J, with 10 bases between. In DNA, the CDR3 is TGTGCCAGCAGTCCCGTGATCGCAGATACGCAGTATTTT. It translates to CASSPVIADTQYF.

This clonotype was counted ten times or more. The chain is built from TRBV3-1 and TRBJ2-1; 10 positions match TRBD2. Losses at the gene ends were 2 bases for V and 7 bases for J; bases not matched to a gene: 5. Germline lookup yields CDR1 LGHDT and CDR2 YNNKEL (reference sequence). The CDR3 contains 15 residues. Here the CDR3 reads CASSQLLAGANEQFF. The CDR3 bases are TGTGCCAGCAGCCAATTGCTAGCGGGAGCAAATGAGCAGTTCTTC.

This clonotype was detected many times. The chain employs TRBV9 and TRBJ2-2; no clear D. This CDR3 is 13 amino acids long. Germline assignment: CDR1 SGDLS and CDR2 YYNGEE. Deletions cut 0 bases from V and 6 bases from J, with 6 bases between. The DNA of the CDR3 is TGTGCCAGCAGCGTAGTTTCCTCCGGGGAGCTGTTTTTT. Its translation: CASSVVSSGELFF.

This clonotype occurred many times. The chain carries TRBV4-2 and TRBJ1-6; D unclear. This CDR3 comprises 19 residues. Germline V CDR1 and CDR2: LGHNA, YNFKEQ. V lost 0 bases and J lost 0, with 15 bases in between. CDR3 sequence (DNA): TGTGCCAGCAGCCAAGATGCGACGGGAGGTGGCTCCTATAATTCACCCCTCCACTTT. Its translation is CASSQDATGGGSYNSPLHF.

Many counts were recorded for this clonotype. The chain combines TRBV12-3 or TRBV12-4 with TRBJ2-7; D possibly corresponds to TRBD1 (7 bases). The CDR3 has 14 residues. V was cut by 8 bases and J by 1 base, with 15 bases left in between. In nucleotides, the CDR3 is TGTGCCAGCCAAAAACAGGGGACTTCCTACGAGCAGTACTTC. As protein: CASQKQGTSYEQYF.

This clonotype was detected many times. The CDR3 nucleotides are TGTGCCAGCAGCGTAGACCCCCAGACGGGAATTATCAATGAGCAGTTCTTC. Amino acids: CASSVDPQTGIINEQFF. The V and J genes are TRBV9 and TRBJ2-1, with D perhaps TRBD2 (5 bases). CDR1 is SGDLS and CDR2 is YYNGEE in the germline V gene. V shed 0 bases and J shed 6 bases, with 19 bases lying between them. The CDR3 spans 17 residues.

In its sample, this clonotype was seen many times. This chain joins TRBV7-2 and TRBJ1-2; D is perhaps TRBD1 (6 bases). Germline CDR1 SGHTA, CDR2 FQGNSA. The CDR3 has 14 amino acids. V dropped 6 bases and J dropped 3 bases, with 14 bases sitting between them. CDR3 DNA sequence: TGTGCCAGCAGGGATGGGGGGGGCCACTATGGCTACACCTTC. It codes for CASRDGGGHYGYTF.

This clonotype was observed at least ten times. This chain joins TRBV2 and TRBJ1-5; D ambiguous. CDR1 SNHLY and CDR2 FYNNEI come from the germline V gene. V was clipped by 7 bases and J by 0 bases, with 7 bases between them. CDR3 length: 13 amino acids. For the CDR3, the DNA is TGTGCCAGCAACCAAATTAGCAATCAGCCCCAGCATTTT. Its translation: CASNQISNQPQHF.

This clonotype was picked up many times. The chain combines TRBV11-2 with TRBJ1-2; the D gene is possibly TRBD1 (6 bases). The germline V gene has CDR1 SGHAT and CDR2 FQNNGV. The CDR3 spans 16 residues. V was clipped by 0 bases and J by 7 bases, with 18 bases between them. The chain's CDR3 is CASSLDRGRGLGGYTF. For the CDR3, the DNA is TGTGCCAGCAGCTTAGATCGGGGCCGGGGGCTGGGTGGCTACACCTTC.

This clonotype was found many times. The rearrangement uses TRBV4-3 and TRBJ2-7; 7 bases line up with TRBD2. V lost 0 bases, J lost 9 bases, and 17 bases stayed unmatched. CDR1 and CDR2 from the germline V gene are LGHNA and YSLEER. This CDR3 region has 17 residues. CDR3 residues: CASSQDINEGGPDRQYF. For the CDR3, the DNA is TGCGCCAGCAGCCAAGATATAAACGAGGGAGGGCCGGACCGGCAGTACTTC.

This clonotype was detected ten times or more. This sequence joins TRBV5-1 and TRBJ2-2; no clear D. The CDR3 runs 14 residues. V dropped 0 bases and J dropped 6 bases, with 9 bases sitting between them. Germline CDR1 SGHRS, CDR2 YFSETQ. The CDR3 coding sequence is TGCGCCAGCAGCTTGGTGGGTGACGCCGGGGAGCTGTTTTTT. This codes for CASSLVGDAGELFF. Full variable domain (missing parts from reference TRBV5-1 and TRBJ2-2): KAGVTQTPRYLIKTRGQQVTLSCSPISGHRSVSWYQQTPGQGLQFLFEYFSETQRNKGNFPGRFSGRQFSNSRSEMNVSTLELGDSALYLCASSLVGDAGELFFGEGSRLTVL.

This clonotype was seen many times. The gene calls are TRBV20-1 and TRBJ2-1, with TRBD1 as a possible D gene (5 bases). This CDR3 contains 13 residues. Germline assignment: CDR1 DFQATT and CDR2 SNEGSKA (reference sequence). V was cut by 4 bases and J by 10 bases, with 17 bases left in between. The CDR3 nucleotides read TGCAGTGCTAACAAAGACAGAACGGACGAGCAGTTCTTC. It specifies CSANKDRTDEQFF.

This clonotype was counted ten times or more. CDR3 coding DNA: TGTGCCAGCAGCTTACAAGCCTACGAGCAGTACTTC. Its protein product is CASSLQAYEQYF. The chain carries TRBV7-8 and TRBJ2-7; no definite D call. Germline V CDR1 and CDR2: SGHVS, FQNEAQ. V lost 2 bases and J lost 2, with 4 bases in between. The length of the CDR3 is 12 residues.

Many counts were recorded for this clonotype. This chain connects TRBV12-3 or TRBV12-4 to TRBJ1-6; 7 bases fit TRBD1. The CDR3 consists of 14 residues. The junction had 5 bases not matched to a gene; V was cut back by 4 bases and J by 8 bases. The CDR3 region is CASSSGTAYSPLHF. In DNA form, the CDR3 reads TGTGCCAGCAGTTCCGGGACAGCATATTCACCCCTCCACTTT.

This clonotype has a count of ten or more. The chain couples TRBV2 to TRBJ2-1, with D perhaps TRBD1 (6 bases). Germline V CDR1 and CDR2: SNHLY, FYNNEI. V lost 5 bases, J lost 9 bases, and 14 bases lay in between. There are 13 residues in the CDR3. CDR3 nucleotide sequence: TGTGCCAGCAGTCTACTACAGGGAATTGAGCAGTTCTTC. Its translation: CASSLLQGIEQFF.

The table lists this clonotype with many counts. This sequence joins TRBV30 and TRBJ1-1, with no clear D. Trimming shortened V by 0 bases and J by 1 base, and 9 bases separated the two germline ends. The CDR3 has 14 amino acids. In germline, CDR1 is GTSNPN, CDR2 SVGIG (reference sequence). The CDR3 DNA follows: TGTGCCTGGAGTGTACCGGCGGGGAACACTGAAGCTTTCTTT. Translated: CAWSVPAGNTEAFF.

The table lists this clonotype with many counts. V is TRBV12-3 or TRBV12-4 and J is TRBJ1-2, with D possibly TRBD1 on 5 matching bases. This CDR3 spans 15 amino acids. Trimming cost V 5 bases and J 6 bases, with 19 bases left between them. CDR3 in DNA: TGTGCCAGCAGTCCCTGGGACTCGGAGGTGGATGGCTACACCTTC. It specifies CASSPWDSEVDGYTF.

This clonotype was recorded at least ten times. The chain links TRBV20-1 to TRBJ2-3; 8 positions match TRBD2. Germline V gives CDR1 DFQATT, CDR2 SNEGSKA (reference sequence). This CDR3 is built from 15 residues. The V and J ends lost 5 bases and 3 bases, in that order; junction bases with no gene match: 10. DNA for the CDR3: TGCAGTGCTGGGGCGGCGGGGGGCTTGACAGATACGCAGTATTTT. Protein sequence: CSAGAAGGLTDTQYF.

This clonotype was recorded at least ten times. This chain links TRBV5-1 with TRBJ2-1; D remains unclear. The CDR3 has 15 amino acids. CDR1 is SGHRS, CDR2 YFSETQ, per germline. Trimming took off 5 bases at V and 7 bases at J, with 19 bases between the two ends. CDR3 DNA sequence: TGCGCCAGCAGATTTGGTCGGAATATGATTAATGAGCAGTTCTTC. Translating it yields CASRFGRNMINEQFF.

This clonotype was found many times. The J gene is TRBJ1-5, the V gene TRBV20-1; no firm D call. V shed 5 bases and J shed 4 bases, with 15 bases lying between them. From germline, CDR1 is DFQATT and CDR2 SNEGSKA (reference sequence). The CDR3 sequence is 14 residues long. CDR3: CSALRVASNQPQHF. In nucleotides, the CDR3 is TGCAGTGCTCTTCGGGTCGCCTCAAATCAGCCCCAGCATTTT.

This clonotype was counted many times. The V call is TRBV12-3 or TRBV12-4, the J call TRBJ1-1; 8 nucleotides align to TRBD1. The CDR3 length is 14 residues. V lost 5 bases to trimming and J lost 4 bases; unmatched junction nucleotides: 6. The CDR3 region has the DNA TGTGCCAGCAGTAAATTTACAGGGGGCACTGAAGCTTTCTTT. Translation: CASSKFTGGTEAFF.